This T cell receptor beta chain was identified in a study of cytomegalovirus exposure and HLA in healthy donors (dated by TCRdb to 2015 to 2018). About the full investigation: An earlier analysis of approximately 550 of the donors reported approximately 290 Gb of sequence data and some 120 million unique TCR beta sequences from roughly 180 million T cells. Besides the first cohort of 666 subjects, a separate validation cohort made up of around 120 different subjects was used. In an earlier analysis of 550 to 700 of the donors, high-throughput TCR beta sequencing was used to judge whether each TCR beta V gene segment behaved as functional or pseudogenic. In the later analysis, no new phenotypic data were used to find candidate immune exposures; instead, reliance was placed on TCR beta sequences and their occurrence across donors. In a later analysis, previously published TCR beta repertoires from more than 500 donors were re-analyzed and high-resolution HLA genotyping was added so that TCR occurrence patterns could be studied. Every repertoire in the discovery cohort had been generated on one and the same sequencing platform. Class I and class II HLA loci were covered by the typing at four-digit resolution. Donor age, sex, ethnicity and CMV serostatus were compiled alongside the repertoire data. Roughly 300 gigabases of sequencing data and approximately 84 million unique TCR sequences were included in an early release covering about 620 HLA-typed donors. High-throughput TCR immunosequencing, statistical association of individual TCRs with disease status, and machine learning were combined to predict cytomegalovirus infection status. The study was designed to test whether signatures of past pathogen exposure could be identified by cataloging public T cell receptors. On average, roughly 250,000 unique TCR beta nucleotide sequences were sequenced per donor among 398 genotyped donors of the cohort, with roughly 18% of those sequences being non-productive. The number of typed donors differed by locus: about 620-640 for A, B, C, DRB1 and DQB1; approximately 520 for DQA1; 606 for DPA1; and some 430 for DPB1. A later genetic analysis used genome-wide SNP genotypes for about three fifths of the 666 donors, treating that subset as a discovery cohort. Roughly 5 DR-DQ haplotypes were handled as single units for association and clustering because linkage in the cohort was strong. Using immunosequencing, the study profiled T cell repertoires from 550 to 750 subjects and related those repertoires to cytomegalovirus serostatus. The genetic ancestry cluster associated with self-reported Caucasian donors included 70% to 85% of the 300 to 400 genotyped donors. What the authors observed across the whole study: Because counts were too low, 15 to 20 rarely observed V segments, including chromosome 9 orphons, were left out of the earlier analysis of 587 of the donors. In the study, around 150 TCR beta chains were listed as associated with cytomegalovirus. Broadly in line with IMGT annotations, most TCR beta V segments showed up in productive rearrangements about 87% or about 30% of the time in an earlier analysis of 450 to 600 of the donors. The sequencing pipeline was judged likely to have produced a cluster of highly shared sequence variants as a technical artifact. In vitro tests confirmed that a few of the cytomegalovirus-associated TCR beta chains recognize cytomegalovirus antigens. Specific HLA alleles were associated with 15,000 to 20,000 TCR beta sequences at a false discovery rate of 0.05 in a later analysis. An association between a missense DCLRE1C variant and V-gene and J-gene trimming of TCR beta chains was found in a later genetic analysis and replicated in an independent cohort. According to a later analysis, parvovirus B19, influenza, CMV and Epstein-Barr virus appeared linked to several top co-occurrence clusters. In both the original and validation cohorts, the classifier was reported to diagnose cytomegalovirus status with high specificity and sensitivity. While some public TCRs were present in many individuals, most TCR sequences turned up only very rarely across donors. Only TCR beta chains were sequenced in this cohort, and the absence of alpha or paired-chain data limited detectable features. A later analysis found that HLA-associated TCR beta chains were more clonally expanded and had lower generation probabilities than equally common non-associated chains. Because some donors lacked HLA typing at each locus, the association tests relied only on the typed subset. The 87-base-pair reads could not distinguish some IMGT-functional V segments, including TRBV6-2 and TRBV6-3, so those segments were excluded. A further reported finding was that TCR beta sequences accurately predicted the HLA-A and HLA-B alleles for most subjects in the first cohort. The authors suggested that the approach could potentially be generalized to other disease states and immunological phenotypes. In a later analysis, TCR association rates were found to vary across HLA loci, with the most associated TCRs seen for DRB1 alleles and the fewest for HLA-C alleles. Compared with the roughly 710-donor mean, donors in an Asian-associated ancestry cluster had fewer N-insertions in productive TCRs, according to a later genetic analysis. A later analysis found that most CMV-associated TCR beta chains appeared HLA-restricted, with HLA associations seemingly driven largely by CMV exposure. Linkage disequilibrium might explain the correlated functional status among segregating V segments, but an unknown experimental factor could not be excluded. For the cohort, immune exposure information was limited to CMV serostatus. Presence/absence analyses assumed roughly uniform sequencing depth across donors, an assumption that may not hold. Assigning TCR associations to individual alleles was difficult when HLA alleles, especially DR and DQ, strongly co-occurred.

Libraries were constructed by the immunoSEQ multiplex PCR assay. The multiplex PCR relied on a mix of 60 forward primers for TCR Vbeta segments and 13 reverse primers for TCR Jbeta segments. Amplification of the CDR3 region of rearranged TCR beta genes was performed with a multiplex PCR assay on genomic DNA. Amplified TCR beta libraries were sequenced as 87-base-pair reads on the Illumina HiSeq System. The original pipeline was this. In a later analysis, tens of millions of unique TCR beta chains were counted across the 690 or so repertoires, and roughly 11 million of these chains were shared by at least two donors. To remove PCR and sequencing errors, raw reads were error-corrected and collapsed into unique sequences using a nearest-neighbor algorithm that merged closely related sequences. To assign V, D and J gene segments, CDR3 sequences were aligned to IMGT reference sequences. For a sequence to be retained, at least a six-nucleotide match to both a V gene segment and a J gene segment was required. A rearrangement counted as productive if the CDR3 had no stop codons and remained in frame with V and J, and every other rearrangement counted as non-productive. CDR3 was defined according to IMGT convention as the region running from the second conserved V-encoded cysteine to the conserved J-encoded phenylalanine. The earlier analysis of about 640 of the donors excluded any sequence lacking an unambiguous match to a single V gene segment. In an earlier analysis of more than 500 of the donors, a V segment was called functional when productive rearrangements were above 56.7%, and segregating when the standard deviation between donors exceeded 5%. A statistical classification framework was built to diagnose cytomegalovirus status from the catalog of TCR beta chain sequences. In a later analysis, TCR nucleotide sequences were compared against IMGT/GENE-DB human TR gene sequences so that V and J genes could be assigned. A later analysis assigned CDR3 sequences and most-parsimonious VDJ recombination scenarios with the TCRdist pipeline. In a later analysis, each TCR beta chain was defined by its CDR3 amino acid sequence together with its V-gene family, and reads lacking a unique V-gene family were excluded. As a way to deal with suspected cross-contamination and a sequencing artifact, a later analysis dropped 592 nucleotide sequences that were highly shared and had low generation probability. In a later analysis, a clonal expansion index for each public chain was calculated from normalized within-repertoire ranks of inferred template counts. In a later analysis, generation probabilities were computed using a VDJ recombination model fitted to out-of-frame rearrangements, and the results were checked against IGoR. A later analysis scored TCR-TCR, TCR-HLA and TCR-CMV co-occurrence with hypergeometric tests, applying a repertoire-size bias correction to TCR pairs. False discovery rates were estimated in a later analysis by permuting HLA or CMV assignments 20 times. In a later analysis, co-occurring TCRs were grouped using DBSCAN, and TCRdist sequence similarity was added for clustering within HLA-allele-positive subsets. Repertoires with fewer than 30,000 or more than 120,000 public chains were left out of co-occurrence clustering, as were about 5 repertoires with anomalous nucleotide sharing. The immuneACCESS repertoire file appears here via TCRdb, limited to in-frame rearrangements. These files lack a portion of the clones; in checked studies, under half of the deficit traces to unresolved V genes, and the cause of the others is not known. The V and J calls and clone size come from that table; D and trimming were worked out from the DNA. This sample gives about 120,000 clones in total; about 79% of them show up just once. The top ten clonotypes cover just over 2% of the sample.

Concerning this clone: Its target antigen remains unknown. No base qualities exist here, and no much larger clone lies one base off it.

In total, 500 to 700 healthy bone marrow donors made up the cohort. All cohort members were sampled while nominally healthy, although unrecorded immune exposures were likely present. CMV serostatus was positive for roughly 290 and negative for about 55% of the roughly 670 cohort members, and was not recorded for this donor. A peripheral blood sample was collected from each donor, and TCR beta sequencing was performed on peripheral blood mononuclear cells. The Qiagen DNeasy Blood Extraction Kit was used to extract genomic DNA from the blood cell samples. The CDR3 numbers 17 residues from cysteine through phenylalanine. Only the CDR3 DNA stays, 51 bases, in frame from base 1. The germline V gene (reference sequence) supplies CDR1 SGHNT and CDR2 YYREEE. For this chain, trimming is 4 bases at the V end and 8 bases at the J end, and the number of junction bases without a gene match is 19.

Source material: PBMCs. This TCR came from a human donor in good health. The chain is assembled from TRBV5-4 and TRBJ2-5; the junction holds 8 bases that match TRBD2. The CDR3 has the sequence CASSRGLATESLSTQYF. The sequenced DNA is TGTGCCAGCAGCCGAGGACTAGCCACCGAATCCCTGAGTACCCAGTACTTC.